The present entry profiles one TCR beta chain with its context. V dropped 3 bases and J dropped 2; count of bases not matched to a gene: 8. Germline V gene sequence: CDR1 MNHEY, CDR2 SMNVEV (reference sequence). CDR3 length: 17 residues. Arm-PCR with iRepertoire HTBI primers amplified the CDR3 regions for these TCR beta libraries. TCRdb analysed the multiplex PCR reads with MiXCR anew, one entry per CDR3 protein. The sample includes roughly 410,000 distinct CDR3 sequences, roughly 15% of them seen just once. This sample was taken from a study of regulatory T cells in long-lasting Graves disease. Documented time point: newly diagnosed GD, antithyroid drugs for less than 3 months. Extracted RNA from PBMCs served as the source of the TCR library. The same data also went into a second study, on T cells in Graves' hyperthyroidism and ophthalmopathy.

This rearrangement joins TRBV27 to TRBJ2-7; 12 bases are shared with TRBD2. This sample comprised peripheral blood mononuclear cells (PBMCs), obtained at new diagnosis, from a patient treated with antithyroid drugs. The origin of this receptor is a woman aged 35 to 49 with Graves disease. The CDR3 reads CASSFGLAGRVPYEQYF. The CDR3 nucleotides read TGTGCCAGCAGTTTCGGACTAGCGGGAAGGGTACCCTACGAGCAGTACTTC.